The 21 T cell receptor beta chains listed next were all sequenced from one sample in a study of PD-L1 blockade in urothelial cancer. The assay was immunoSEQ multiplex PCR, and TCRdb's table has in-frame clones only and misses some. The table has about 100,000 clones, about 85% seen once; the top ten hold roughly 2.2%. The sequences come from PBMCs, collected around atezolizumab (anti-PD-L1) treatment. These receptors all come from a man aged 45 to 65 with urothelial cancer.

The chain uses TRBV30 and TRBJ2-7; 8 bases agree with TRBD2. After removal of 3 bases from V and 6 bases from J, the junction contained 7 bases not matched to a gene. Per the germline V gene, CDR1 is GTSNPN and CDR2 is SVGIG (reference sequence). The CDR3 contains 13 residues. CDR3 sequence: CAWSQRELGEQYF. DNA for the CDR3: TGTGCCTGGAGCCAGCGGGAGCTGGGCGAGCAGTACTTC.

This clone was counted between two and nine times. The rearrangement uses TRBV27 and TRBJ1-2; 8 bases match TRBD1. The V gene end was trimmed by 6 bases and the J gene end by 2 bases; junction bases not matched to a gene: 11. The CDR3 runs 16 residues. Germline V gene lookup returns CDR1 MNHEY and CDR2 SMNVEV (reference sequence). The DNA for the CDR3 is TGTGCCAGCAGCCTCACGGGGCAGGGGGCGAACTATGGCTACACCTTC. This codes for CASSLTGQGANYGYTF.

The chain recombines TRBV30 with TRBJ2-1, with 7 positions matching TRBD2. The CDR3 contains 15 residues. Germline V gene lookup returns CDR1 GTSNPN and CDR2 SVGIG (reference sequence). Trimming cost V 4 bases and J 6 bases; bases outside gene matches: 12. CDR3: CAWIEAGSRGNEQFF. Written as DNA, the CDR3 is TGTGCCTGGATCGAAGCGGGATCAAGGGGCAATGAGCAGTTCTTC.

The chain links TRBV6-6 to TRBJ1-2, with D tentatively TRBD1 (6 bases). This CDR3 spans 14 amino acids. V was cut by 9 bases and J by 5 bases, with 19 bases left in between. CDR1 and CDR2 from the germline V gene are MNHNY and SVGAGI (reference sequence). The CDR3, as DNA: TGTGCCAGTAGTCCGACAGGTTGGGGGTATGGCTACACCTTC. This encodes CASSPTGWGYGYTF.

The V gene is TRBV28, the J gene TRBJ2-5; a possible D gene is TRBD2 (6 bases). V was clipped by 11 bases and J by 5 bases, with 18 bases between them. Germline CDR1 MDHEN, CDR2 SYDVKM. The CDR3 is 13 amino acids. The CDR3 region is CAWGKAGRETQYF. The CDR3 coding sequence is TGTGCCTGGGGGAAAGCTGGGAGGGAGACCCAGTACTTC.

J is TRBJ1-6 and V is TRBV5-1, with 9 bases aligning to TRBD1. The trim removed 7 bases at V and 2 bases at J, leaving 4 bases unmatched. Germline loops: CDR1 SGHRS, CDR2 YFSETQ. CDR3 length equals 15 residues. The DNA of the CDR3 is TGCGCCAGCGCGACAGGGGGGACCTATAATTCACCCCTCCACTTT. Protein: CASATGGTYNSPLHF.

This chain connects TRBV10-3 to TRBJ2-1; D perhaps matches TRBD1 (5 bases). Per germline, CDR1 ENHRY and CDR2 SYGVKD. V dropped 4 bases and J dropped 6 bases, with 13 bases sitting between them. The CDR3 has 14 amino acids. This chain's CDR3 is CAISGGRVGNEQFF. DNA for the CDR3: TGTGCCATCAGTGGCGGCAGGGTGGGCAATGAGCAGTTCTTC.

The chain recombines TRBV19 with TRBJ1-2; the match to TRBD1 covers 8 bases. Trimming cost V 5 bases and J 8 bases; bases outside gene matches: 7. The CDR3 consists of 13 residues. The germline CDR1 and CDR2 sequences are LNHDA and SQIVND (reference sequence). The CDR3 region is CASSPDRAEGYTF. The CDR3 DNA reads TGTGCCAGTAGTCCGGACAGGGCGGAGGGCTACACCTTC.

This clone turned up a few times. V is TRBV10-3 and J is TRBJ2-3; 8 bases are a match to TRBD2. V was pared by 3 bases and J by 0 bases, with 2 bases of the junction left unmatched. Germline V gene lookup returns CDR1 ENHRY and CDR2 SYGVKD. The CDR3 extends over 15 amino acids. CDR3 sequence reads: CAISDPSGSTDTQYF. DNA of the CDR3: TGTGCCATCAGTGATCCTAGCGGGAGCACAGATACGCAGTATTTT.

The V call is TRBV5-4, the J call TRBJ2-5; the D gene is possibly TRBD2 (5 bases). Trimming left V 3 bases short and J 5 bases short, with 11 bases between. The CDR3 totals 13 residues. Germline loops: CDR1 SGHNT, CDR2 YYREEE (reference sequence). The CDR3 DNA is TGTGCCAGCAGCTCTGTGGGCGGGGAGACCCAGTACTTC. This codes for CASSSVGGETQYF.

J is TRBJ2-7 and V is TRBV16; D ambiguous. V was clipped by 1 base and J by 1 base, with 8 bases between them. There are 14 residues in the CDR3. Looked up from germline, CDR1 is KGHSY and CDR2 is FQNENV. The CDR3 nucleotides are TGTGCCAGCAGCCAATTTCACAGTTCCTACGAGCAGTACTTC. This sequence encodes CASSQFHSSYEQYF.

This sequence joins TRBV15 and TRBJ1-3, with no clear D. V was cut by 4 bases and J by 0 bases, with 4 bases left in between. The V gene's germline CDR1 is LNHNV and CDR2 YYDKDF (reference sequence). There are 13 residues in the CDR3. CDR3 residues: CATSTGSGNTIYF. CDR3 DNA sequence: TGTGCCACCAGCACGGGCTCTGGAAACACCATATATTTT.

The rearrangement joins TRBV7-2 to TRBJ2-7; 10 nucleotides agree with TRBD2. This CDR3 region has 18 residues. In germline, CDR1 is SGHTA, CDR2 FQGNSA. V lost 0 bases, J lost 4 bases, and 12 bases stayed unmatched. In DNA, the CDR3 is TGTGCCAGCAGCTTAGCATGGCGGAGCGGGAGGGCCGTTTACGAGCAGTACTTC. Its translation: CASSLAWRSGRAVYEQYF.

The chain combines TRBV4-2 with TRBJ2-2; 14 nucleotides agree with TRBD2. The CDR3 length is 19 residues. V lost 4 bases, J lost 6 bases, and 13 bases stayed unmatched. Germline CDR1 and CDR2: LGHNA and YNFKEQ. Here the CDR3 reads CASSRRLAGGGGRAGELFF. CDR3 in DNA: TGTGCCAGCAGCCGAAGACTAGCGGGAGGGGGGGGTCGGGCCGGGGAGCTGTTTTTT.

The rearrangement links TRBV19 to TRBJ1-5; no definite D call. Germline CDR1 reads LNHDA; CDR2 reads SQIVND (reference sequence). The CDR3 spans 15 residues. Trimming cost V 5 bases and J 2 bases, with 13 bases left between them. The CDR3 nucleotides are TGTGCCAGTAGTGAGTGGGCGCGGGGCAATCAGCCCCAGCATTTT. Translated: CASSEWARGNQPQHF.

This chain connects TRBV14 to TRBJ2-7, with D perhaps TRBD1 (6 bases). CDR1 is SGHDN, CDR2 FVKESK, per germline. The CDR3 spans 13 residues. Trimming took 5 bases from V and 3 from J, leaving 11 bases between them. CDR3 DNA sequence: TGTGCCAGCAGCTGGGGACACCGCTACGAGCAGTACTTC. This translates into CASSWGHRYEQYF.

The gene calls are TRBV7-6 and TRBJ2-1; 13 bases fit TRBD2. With 2 bases clipped from V and 9 bases from J, the junction kept 7 bases outside the gene matches. This CDR3 is 16 amino acids long. Germline-derived CDR1 and CDR2 are SGHVS and FNYEAQ. The CDR3 region has the DNA TGTGCCAGCAGCTTATCGGGACTAGCGGGACTCGGTGAGCAGTTCTTC. This codes for CASSLSGLAGLGEQFF.

CDR3 sequence reads: CASSSAGQGEQYF. DNA of the CDR3: TGTGCCAGCAGCTCGGCAGGGCAAGGGGAGCAGTACTTC. The chain employs TRBV7-9 and TRBJ2-7, with D perhaps matching TRBD1 (5 bases). Per germline, CDR1 SEHNR and CDR2 FQNEAQ (reference sequence). Trimming pared 4 bases from V and 7 bases from J, leaving 14 bases between. This CDR3 region has 13 residues.

This chain joins TRBV2 and TRBJ2-3; TRBD1 matches 9 bases. V lost 7 bases to trimming and J lost 2 bases; unmatched junction nucleotides: 16. The CDR3 is 18 residues long. From germline, CDR1 is SNHLY and CDR2 FYNNEI. In DNA, the CDR3 is TGTGCCAGCAAGGTACAGGGGGCAACAAGAGGCTACACAGATACGCAGTATTTT. This sequence encodes CASKVQGATRGYTDTQYF.

The rearrangement links TRBV28 to TRBJ1-2, with no clear D. The V and J ends lost 6 bases and 1 base respectively, with 9 bases between them. The germline V gene encodes CDR1 MDHEN and CDR2 SYDVKM. The CDR3 extends over 13 amino acids. In DNA, the CDR3 is TGTGCCAGCAGGAACAGTCTTAACTATGGCTACACCTTC. It translates to CASRNSLNYGYTF.

The V gene is TRBV2, the J gene TRBJ2-3; D uncertain. Germline assignment: CDR1 SNHLY and CDR2 FYNNEI. The CDR3 contains 13 residues. Trimming pared 8 bases from V and 5 bases from J, leaving 14 bases between. The DNA of the CDR3 is TGTGCCAGCCTAAGAATAGCCGAAGATACGCAGTATTTT. This codes for CASLRIAEDTQYF. Full variable domain (missing parts from reference TRBV2 and TRBJ2-3): EPEVTQTPSHQVTQMGQEVILRCVPISNHLYFYWYRQILGQKVEFLVSFYNNEISEKSEIFDDQFSVERPDGSNFTLKIRSTKLEDSAMYFCASLRIAEDTQYFGPGTRLTVL.